This is a list of T cell receptor beta chains from one sample in a study of read filtering for tumor transcriptome and immune sequencing. MiXCR was run by TCRdb on the reads, yielding one entry per CDR3 protein. The sample lists about 28,000 distinct CDR3 sequences, about 15% seen once, with approximately 40% in the top ten. The sample comprised a population of CD138-negative cells sorted from bone marrow. These receptors were taken from a donor at least 40 years old with multiple myeloma. CDR3s include the opening cysteine and the closing phenylalanine or tryptophan. D genes are given only for firm matches. Size is stated for part of the rows, as once, few or many counts, or as a class when the clone is expanded.

V	J	D	size	DNA	CDR3
TRBV29-1	TRBJ1-1	TRBD1	many	TGCAGCTCACAGACAGGGGCCAACACTGAAGCTTTCTTT	CSSQTGANTEAFF
TRBV19	TRBJ1-1	-	many	TGTGCCAGTAGTATAGATCTCGGGGGCCTAGCTGAAGCTTTCTTT	CASSIDLGGLAEAFF
TRBV28	TRBJ2-7	-	many	TGTGCCAGCAGTCTCATCTACGAGCAGTACTTC	CASSLIYEQYF
TRBV5-1	TRBJ2-7	TRBD2	many	TGCGCCAGCAGCTTGGATGATAGCGGGGCGTACGAGCAGTACTTC	CASSLDDSGAYEQYF
TRBV20-1	TRBJ2-3	-	many	TGCAGTGCCGGTCCTGGCGAGGTTTTCACAGATACGCAGTATTTT	CSAGPGEVFTDTQYF
TRBV19	TRBJ1-1	-	many	TGTGCCAGTTCGGACCTCCCCGACACTGAAGCTTTCTTT	CASSDLPDTEAFF
TRBV28	TRBJ2-1	TRBD2	many	TGTGCCAGCAGATGGGGCGGGAGGGCCTACAATGAGCAGTTCTTC	CASRWGGRAYNEQFF
TRBV20-1	TRBJ2-1	TRBD2	many	TGCAGTGCTCCGCGTGGGACTAGCGGGGGGGGGTCCAATGAGCAGTTCTTC	CSAPRGTSGGGSNEQFF
TRBV6-5	TRBJ1-4	-	many	TGTGCCAGCAGTTTCACAGGGCTTGGAACTAATGAAAAACTGTTTTTT	CASSFTGLGTNEKLFF
TRBV2	TRBJ2-3	TRBD1	many	TGTGCCAGCAGTAGACAGGGATGGACAGATACGCAGTATTTT	CASSRQGWTDTQYF
TRBV5-6	TRBJ2-5	-	-	TGTGCCAGCAGCTTTATGGGTGCAGAGCAAGAGACCCAGTACTTC	CASSFMGAEQETQYF
TRBV12-3/TRBV12-4	TRBJ1-5	-	many	TGTGCCAGCAGGGGACGGCACAATCAGCCCCAGCATTTT	CASRGRHNQPQHF
TRBV2	TRBJ2-1	-	-	TGTGCCAGCAGTGACGTACGGGGGAATGGCTACGAGTTCTTC	CASSDVRGNGYEFF
TRBV2	TRBJ2-7	-	few	TGTGCCAGCAGTGAACCACCTCAGCGGCCCTACGAGCAGTACTTC	CASSEPPQRPYEQYF
TRBV7-9	TRBJ2-2	-	many	TGTGCCAGCAGCCTCGGGACCGGGGACGGGGAGCTGTTTTTT	CASSLGTGDGELFF
TRBV12-3/TRBV12-4	TRBJ2-1	TRBD1	many	TGTGCCAGCAGGGACAGGGGCTCCTACAATGAGCAGTTCTTC	CASRDRGSYNEQFF
TRBV19	TRBJ2-1	-	many	TGTGCCAGTGTAGAAGAGAATGAGCAGTTCTTC	CASVEENEQFF
TRBV5-1	TRBJ2-1	TRBD2	-	TGCGCCAGCAGCTTGGGAACGGCCAGCGGGGGAACCAATGAGCAGTTCTTC	CASSLGTASGGTNEQFF
TRBV14	TRBJ2-5	TRBD1	once	TGTGCCAGCAGCCAACGAGTAGGGACAGTCGGAGGAGAGACCCAGTACTTC	CASSQRVGTVGGETQYF
TRBV27	TRBJ2-7	TRBD2	many	TGTGCCAGCAGTTTGAGGACTAGCGGAGAGCAGTACTTC	CASSLRTSGEQYF
TRBV2	TRBJ2-2	-	many	TGTGCCAGCAGTGACTTCGGGGCTAGCAGGAACACCGGGGAGCTGTTTTTT	CASSDFGASRNTGELFF
TRBV5-6	TRBJ2-7	-	many	TGTGCCAGCAGCTCCGGAACAACCTACGAGCAGTACTTC	CASSSGTTYEQYF
TRBV20-1	TRBJ2-7	TRBD2	many	TGCAGTGCTAGAGAGCGGCTAGCGGGGACCTACGAGCAGTACTTC	CSARERLAGTYEQYF
TRBV6-5	TRBJ2-6	TRBD1	-	TGTGCCAGCAGACGACAGGGGGCCGATGGGGCCAACGTCCTGACTTTC	CASRRQGADGANVLTF
TRBV10-3	TRBJ2-1	-	many	TGTGCCATCAGTGGTGTAGGAGGCGATGAGCAGTTCTTC	CAISGVGGDEQFF
TRBV11-1	TRBJ1-1	-	many	TGTGCCAGCAGCTCCACTGCATCAGACACTGAAGCTTTCTTT	CASSSTASDTEAFF
TRBV6-5	TRBJ1-1	-	many	TGTGCCAGCAGGCGACGGGGAGGGACTGAAGCTTTCTTT	CASRRRGGTEAFF
TRBV7-6	TRBJ2-1	-	-	TGTGCCAGCAGCTTAGCGTTCTGGGCAGGGGGGAATGAGCAGTTCTTC	CASSLAFWAGGNEQFF
TRBV4-1	TRBJ2-5	TRBD1	many	TGCGCCAGCAGCCCGATTGTCGGGACAGGGAATAGAGAGACCCAGTACTTC	CASSPIVGTGNRETQYF
TRBV7-8	TRBJ1-1	-	many	TGTGCCAGCAGCTTACGAAGTGGAATCATGAACACTGAAGCTTTCTTT	CASSLRSGIMNTEAFF
TRBV6-5	TRBJ2-7	TRBD1	-	TGTGCCAGCAGTTACCGGGACAGAGCAGACTACGAGCAGTACTTC	CASSYRDRADYEQYF
TRBV20-1	TRBJ2-1	-	few	TGCAGAGCCGATAACAATGAGCAGTTCTTC	CRADNNEQFF
TRBV19	TRBJ2-7	-	many	TGTGCCAGTAACTTCCAGGGCGGATACGAGCAGTACTTC	CASNFQGGYEQYF
TRBV19	TRBJ1-5	TRBD1	many	TGTGCCAGCCATGACAGGGGGCACGATCAGCCCCAGCATTTT	CASHDRGHDQPQHF
TRBV5-1	TRBJ2-1	-	many	TGCGCCAGCAGCTTGGCGTCACCCAGGGATGATGAGCAGTTCTTC	CASSLASPRDDEQFF
TRBV20-1	TRBJ1-6	TRBD1	many	TGCAGTGCTAGAGTTTGGGACAGGGGAGGCAATTCACCCCTCCACTTT	CSARVWDRGGNSPLHF
TRBV5-1	TRBJ2-4	-	-	TGCGCCAGCAGCTTAGCTAGACAGGAACTAGCCGAAAACATTCAGTACTTC	CASSLARQELAENIQYF
TRBV13	TRBJ2-6	-	many	TGTGCCAGCAGCTTTTTTCGCTCTGGGGCCAACGTCCTGACTTTC	CASSFFRSGANVLTF
TRBV6-5	TRBJ2-2	-	many	TGTGCCAGCAGTTACTCGTACCACAGGGATACCGGGGAGCTGTTTTTT	CASSYSYHRDTGELFF
TRBV7-9	TRBJ2-5	TRBD2	many	TGTGCTAGCAGCTGGCAGCGGGAGATACAAGAGACCCAGTACTTC	CASSWQREIQETQYF
TRBV11-2	TRBJ2-4	TRBD1	many	TGTGCCAGCACCGGACAGGGGGCAAACATTCAGTACTTC	CASTGQGANIQYF
TRBV6-1	TRBJ2-3	-	-	TGTGCCAGCACTCAGACAGATACGCAGTATTTT	CASTQTDTQYF
TRBV5-1	TRBJ2-1	TRBD2	many	TGCGCCAGCTCTAGCGGGACAACCTCCTACAATGAGCAGTTCTTC	CASSSGTTSYNEQFF
TRBV5-5	TRBJ2-1	TRBD1	many	TGTGCCAGCAGCTTTAGGGACAGGGACGTCAATGAGCAGTTCTTC	CASSFRDRDVNEQFF
TRBV7-9	TRBJ1-1	-	many	TGTGCCAGCAGCTTCGGGACAATTGAAGCTTTCTTT	CASSFGTIEAFF
TRBV10-3	TRBJ1-1	-	many	TGTGCCATCAGTGAGACGCATGGGAACACTGAAGCTTTCTTT	CAISETHGNTEAFF
TRBV6-1	TRBJ2-1	-	many	TGTGCCAGCACCGGAGAGCGGGTAACCTACAATGAGCAGTTCTTC	CASTGERVTYNEQFF
TRBV29-1	TRBJ2-7	TRBD2	many	TGCAGCGTTGAAGCCAGAGCGGGGCAGGAGGGTGTGTTGGGCTACGAGCAGTACTTC	CSVEARAGQEGVLGYEQYF
TRBV27	TRBJ1-2	-	many	TGTGCCAGCAGGGGGACAAATACCCTTTTTGGCTACACCTTC	CASRGTNTLFGYTF
TRBV19	TRBJ1-5	TRBD1	many	TGTGCCAGTAGTCGGACAGGGTTGCATTTT	CASSRTGLHF
TRBV29-1	TRBJ2-2	TRBD2	many	TGCAGCGTTGCCATAGCGGGAGGACGTACCGGGGAGCTGTTTTTT	CSVAIAGGRTGELFF
TRBV6-1	TRBJ2-1	-	many	TGTGCCAGCACCAGGGGAACCACCTCCTACAATGAGCAGTTCTTC	CASTRGTTSYNEQFF
TRBV27	TRBJ1-1	-	-	TGTGCCAGCAAAAGGAGGGAGGGGGGAAGTACTGAAGCTTTCTTT	CASKRREGGSTEAFF
TRBV24-1	TRBJ2-1	TRBD1	-	TGTGCCACCAGTGATTATGACAGGGGGGGGAACAATGAGCAGTTCTTC	CATSDYDRGGNNEQFF
TRBV19	TRBJ2-1	TRBD2	-	TGTGCCAGTGCCCCACTAGCGGGAGGGGCCGGCTGGAATGAGCAGTTCTTC	CASAPLAGGAGWNEQFF
TRBV2	TRBJ1-1	TRBD1	many	TGTGCCAGCAGTGAAGCGCAGGGGGCTTATCGCCCTGAAGCTTTCTTT	CASSEAQGAYRPEAFF
TRBV12-3/TRBV12-4	TRBJ2-1	-	many	TGTGCCAGCAGTTTAAACGGAGCCAGCTACAATGAGCAGTTCTTC	CASSLNGASYNEQFF